This TCR beta chain originates from a study of radiotherapy plus CTLA-4 blockade in lung cancer (dated by TCRdb to between 2018 and 2020). Looking at the study overall: Objective responses were observed in approximately 19% of enrolled patients, and disease control was achieved in approximately 29%. Overall study outcomes, separate from this receptor: Increased serum interferon-beta after radiation, together with early dynamic changes in blood T cell clones, were reported to be the strongest predictors of response. TCR clones derived from tumors expanded in peripheral blood after treatment with radiotherapy and ipilimumab.

The library was prepared using the immunoSEQ multiplex PCR assay. The source is immuneACCESS, and TCRdb retained only in-frame sequences with V and J called. Part of the clones is not carried over; for the studies checked, unresolved V genes explain less than half of this, and the remainder is unexplained. The table for this sample lists 55,000 to 80,000 clones; about 80% of them were counted only once. The ten largest clones capture approximately 4% of the sample. Focal radiation therapy combined with CTLA-4 blockade (ipilimumab) was tested in patients with chemo-refractory metastatic non-small-cell lung cancer. There are 18 amino acids in the CDR3, from cysteine to phenylalanine inclusive. Solely the CDR3 DNA is kept, with 54 bases framed from the first base. V lost 4 bases and J lost 2 bases; the stretch between them is 22 bases long. CDR1 and CDR2 are drawn from the germline V gene: MGHDK, SYGVNS.

This clone came up a few times. No antigen is known for it. No base quality values were provided; no much bigger clone lies one nucleotide off. The material sequenced was peripheral blood, taken from a patient treated with radiotherapy plus ipilimumab. The clonotype originates from a human donor with non-small cell lung cancer who had a complete response to radiotherapy plus ipilimumab. The chain was built from TRBV25-1 and TRBJ2-3, with no confident D gene call. The sequence in DNA is TGTGCCAGCAGTGCCCCCCAGAGCCCGGCCCCACACACAGATACGCAGTATTTT. Its translation is CASSAPQSPAPHTDTQYF.